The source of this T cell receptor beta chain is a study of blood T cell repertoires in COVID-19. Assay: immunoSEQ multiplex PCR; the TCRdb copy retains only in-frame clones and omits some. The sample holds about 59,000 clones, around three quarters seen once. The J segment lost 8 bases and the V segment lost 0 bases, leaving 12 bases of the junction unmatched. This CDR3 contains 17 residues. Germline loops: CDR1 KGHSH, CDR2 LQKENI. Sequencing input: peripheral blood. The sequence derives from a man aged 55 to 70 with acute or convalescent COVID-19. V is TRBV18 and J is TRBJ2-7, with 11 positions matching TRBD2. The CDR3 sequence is CASSPPLAGGLMGKQYF. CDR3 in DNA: TGTGCCAGCTCACCACCTCTAGCGGGAGGATTGATGGGCAAGCAGTACTTC. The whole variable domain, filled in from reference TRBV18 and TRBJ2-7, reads NAGVMQNPRHLVRRRGQEARLRCSPMKGHSHVYWYRQLPEEGLKFMVYLQKENIIDESGMPKERFSAEFPKEGPSILRIQQVVRGDSAAYFCASSPPLAGGLMGKQYFGPGTRLTVT.